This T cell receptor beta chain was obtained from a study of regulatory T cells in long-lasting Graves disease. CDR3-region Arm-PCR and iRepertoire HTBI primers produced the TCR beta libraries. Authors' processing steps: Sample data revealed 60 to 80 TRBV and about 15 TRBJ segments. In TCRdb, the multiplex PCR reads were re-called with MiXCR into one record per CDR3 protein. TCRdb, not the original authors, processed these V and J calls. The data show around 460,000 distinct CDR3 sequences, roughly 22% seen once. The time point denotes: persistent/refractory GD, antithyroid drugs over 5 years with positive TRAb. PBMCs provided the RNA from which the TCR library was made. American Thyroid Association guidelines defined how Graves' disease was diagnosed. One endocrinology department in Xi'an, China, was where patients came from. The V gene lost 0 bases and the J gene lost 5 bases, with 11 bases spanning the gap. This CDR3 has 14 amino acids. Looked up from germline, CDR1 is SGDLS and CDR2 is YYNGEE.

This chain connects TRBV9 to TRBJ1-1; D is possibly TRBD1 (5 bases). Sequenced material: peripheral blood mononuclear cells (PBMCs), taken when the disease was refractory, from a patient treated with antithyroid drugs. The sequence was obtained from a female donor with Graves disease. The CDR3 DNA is TGTGCCAGCAGCGTAGCGGGGGGGGGAACTGAAGCTTTCTTT. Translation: CASSVAGGGTEAFF.